What follows describes a single TCR beta chain. Its antigen is still unknown. This sample is part of a study of cytomegalovirus exposure and HLA in healthy donors. Across the whole study: In a later analysis, it was reported that the roughly 130 validation repertoires had been produced on the same platform as the 550 to 850 repertoires belonging to the first cohort.

From the 120-subject validation cohort, which was separate from the roughly 630-subject first cohort, the donors were drawn. Whole-study results and caveats: Three chains linked to CMV were shown in vitro to be specific for CMV antigens.

Germline V gene sequence: CDR1 SGHRS, CDR2 YFSETQ. V dropped 4 bases and J dropped 8; count of bases not matched to a gene: 5. This CDR3 comprises 13 residues. Here immunoSEQ multiplex PCR was the method, and the copy in TCRdb shows in-frame clones only, minus some. The profile covers roughly 100,000 clones, with just under 95% appearing a single time and 0.8% to 0.9% taken by the ten largest. Material for sequencing was PBMCs. The V gene is TRBV5-1, the J gene TRBJ2-2; 7 bases line up with TRBD1. The clonotype comes from a woman aged 18-29 years in good health and CMV-seronegative. The CDR3 is CASSPRQGGELFF. CDR3 coding DNA: TGCGCCAGCAGCCCAAGACAGGGAGGGGAGCTGTTTTTT.